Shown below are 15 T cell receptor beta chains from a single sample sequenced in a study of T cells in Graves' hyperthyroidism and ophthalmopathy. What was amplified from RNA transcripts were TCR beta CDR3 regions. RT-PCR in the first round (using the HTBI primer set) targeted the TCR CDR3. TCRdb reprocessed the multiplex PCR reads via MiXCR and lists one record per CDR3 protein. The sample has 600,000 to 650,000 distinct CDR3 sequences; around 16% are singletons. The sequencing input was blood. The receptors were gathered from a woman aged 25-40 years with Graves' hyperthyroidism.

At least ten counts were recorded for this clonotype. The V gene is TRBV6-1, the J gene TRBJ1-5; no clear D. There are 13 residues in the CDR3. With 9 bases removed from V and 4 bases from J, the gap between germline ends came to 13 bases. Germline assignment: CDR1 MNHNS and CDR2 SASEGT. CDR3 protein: CASSWGSNQPQHF. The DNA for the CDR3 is TGTGCCAGTTCTTGGGGAAGTAATCAGCCCCAGCATTTT.

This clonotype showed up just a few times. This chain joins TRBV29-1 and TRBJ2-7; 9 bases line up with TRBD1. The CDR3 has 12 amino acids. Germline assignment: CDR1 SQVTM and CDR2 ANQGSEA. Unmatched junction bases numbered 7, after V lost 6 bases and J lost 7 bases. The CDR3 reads CSVEQGAGEQYF. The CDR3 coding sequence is TGCAGCGTCGAACAGGGGGCGGGGGAGCAGTACTTC.

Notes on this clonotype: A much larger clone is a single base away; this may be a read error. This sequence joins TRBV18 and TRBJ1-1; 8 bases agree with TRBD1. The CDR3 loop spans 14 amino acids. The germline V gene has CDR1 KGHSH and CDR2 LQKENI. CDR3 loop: CGSSPTGEDTEAFF. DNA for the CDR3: TGTGGCAGCTCACCGACAGGGGAGGACACTGAAGCTTTCTTT.

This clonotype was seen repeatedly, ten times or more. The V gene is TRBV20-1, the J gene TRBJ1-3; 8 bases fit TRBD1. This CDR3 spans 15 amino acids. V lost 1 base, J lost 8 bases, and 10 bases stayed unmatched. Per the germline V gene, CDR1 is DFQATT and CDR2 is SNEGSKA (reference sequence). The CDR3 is CSARGRQGRRDTIYF. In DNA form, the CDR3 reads TGCAGTGCTAGAGGGAGACAGGGGAGGCGAGACACCATATATTTT.

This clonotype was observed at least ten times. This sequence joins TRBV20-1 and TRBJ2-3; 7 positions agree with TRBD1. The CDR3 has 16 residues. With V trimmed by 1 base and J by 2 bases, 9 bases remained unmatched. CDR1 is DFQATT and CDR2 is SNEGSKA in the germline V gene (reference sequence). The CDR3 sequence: CSARAFPGQHTDTQYF. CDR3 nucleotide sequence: TGCAGTGCTAGAGCTTTCCCGGGACAGCACACAGATACGCAGTATTTT.

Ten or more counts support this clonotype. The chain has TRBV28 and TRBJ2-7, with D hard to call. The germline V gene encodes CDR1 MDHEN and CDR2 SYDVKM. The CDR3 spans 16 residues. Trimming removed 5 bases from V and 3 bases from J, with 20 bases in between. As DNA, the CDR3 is TGTGCCAGCAGTCCTCACAAGTGGGGAATTAGCTACGAGCAGTACTTC. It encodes CASSPHKWGISYEQYF.

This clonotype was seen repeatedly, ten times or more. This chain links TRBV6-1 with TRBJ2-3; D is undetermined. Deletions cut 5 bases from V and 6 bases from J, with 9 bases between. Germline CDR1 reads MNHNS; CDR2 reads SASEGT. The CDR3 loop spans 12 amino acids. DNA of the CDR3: TGTGCCAGCAGTCGACTGGCGGATACGCAGTATTTT. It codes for CASSRLADTQYF.

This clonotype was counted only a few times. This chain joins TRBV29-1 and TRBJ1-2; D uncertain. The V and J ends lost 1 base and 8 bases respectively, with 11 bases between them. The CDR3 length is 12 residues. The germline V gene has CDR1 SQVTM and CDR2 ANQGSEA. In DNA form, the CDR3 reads TGCAGCGTTGAAGGTTTTCGAAGAGGCTACACCTTC. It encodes CSVEGFRRGYTF.

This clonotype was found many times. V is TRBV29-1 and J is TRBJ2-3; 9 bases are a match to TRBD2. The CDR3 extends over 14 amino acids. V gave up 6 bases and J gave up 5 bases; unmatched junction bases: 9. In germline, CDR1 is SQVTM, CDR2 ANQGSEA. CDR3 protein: CSVALAGPRDTQYF. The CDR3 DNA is TGCAGCGTAGCACTAGCGGGCCCGCGAGATACGCAGTATTTT.

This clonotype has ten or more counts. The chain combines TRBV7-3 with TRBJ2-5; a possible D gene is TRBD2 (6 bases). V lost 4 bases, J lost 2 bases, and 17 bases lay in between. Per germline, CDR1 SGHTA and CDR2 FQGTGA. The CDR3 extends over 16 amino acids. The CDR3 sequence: CASSSQGLRGQETQYF. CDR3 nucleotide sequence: TGTGCCAGCAGCTCCCAAGGCCTGCGGGGTCAAGAGACCCAGTACTTC.

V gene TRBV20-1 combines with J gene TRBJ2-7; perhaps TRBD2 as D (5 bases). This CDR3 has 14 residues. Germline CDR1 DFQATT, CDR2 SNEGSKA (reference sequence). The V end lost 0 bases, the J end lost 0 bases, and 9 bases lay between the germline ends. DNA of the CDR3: TGCAGTGCTAGAGAACCGGGGAGCTCCTACGAGCAGTACTTC. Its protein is CSAREPGSSYEQYF.

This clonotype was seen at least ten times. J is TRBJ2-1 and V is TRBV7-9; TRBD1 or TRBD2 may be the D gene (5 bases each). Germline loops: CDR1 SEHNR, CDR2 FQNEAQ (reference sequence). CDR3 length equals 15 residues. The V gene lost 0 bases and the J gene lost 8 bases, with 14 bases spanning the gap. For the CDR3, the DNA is TGTGCCAGCAGCTTAGCGATAGGGACGGTGGATGAGCAGTTCTTC. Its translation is CASSLAIGTVDEQFF.

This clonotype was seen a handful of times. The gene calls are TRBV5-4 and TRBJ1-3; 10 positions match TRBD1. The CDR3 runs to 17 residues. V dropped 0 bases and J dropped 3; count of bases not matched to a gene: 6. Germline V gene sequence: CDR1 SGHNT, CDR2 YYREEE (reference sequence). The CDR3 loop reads CASSLGDRGRGGNTIYF. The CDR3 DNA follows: TGTGCCAGCAGCTTGGGGGACAGGGGACGAGGTGGAAACACCATATATTTT.

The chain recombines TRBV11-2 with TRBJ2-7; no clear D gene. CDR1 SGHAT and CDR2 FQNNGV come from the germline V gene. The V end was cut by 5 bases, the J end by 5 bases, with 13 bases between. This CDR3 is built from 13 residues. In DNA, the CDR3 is TGTGCCAGCAGCCCCAGTGAGGCCGACGAGCAGTACTTC. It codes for CASSPSEADEQYF.

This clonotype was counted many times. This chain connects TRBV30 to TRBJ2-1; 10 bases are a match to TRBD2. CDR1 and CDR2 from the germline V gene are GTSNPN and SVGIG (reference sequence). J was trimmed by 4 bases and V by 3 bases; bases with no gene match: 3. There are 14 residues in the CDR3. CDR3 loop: CAWSGLAVYNEQFF. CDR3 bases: TGTGCCTGGAGCGGACTAGCGGTATACAATGAGCAGTTCTTC. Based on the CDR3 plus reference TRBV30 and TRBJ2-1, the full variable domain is SQTIHQWPATLVQPVGSPLSLECTVEGTSNPNLYWYRQAAGRGLQLLFYSVGIGQISSEVPQNLSASRPQDRQFILSSKKLLLSDSGFYLCAWSGLAVYNEQFFGPGTRLTVL.